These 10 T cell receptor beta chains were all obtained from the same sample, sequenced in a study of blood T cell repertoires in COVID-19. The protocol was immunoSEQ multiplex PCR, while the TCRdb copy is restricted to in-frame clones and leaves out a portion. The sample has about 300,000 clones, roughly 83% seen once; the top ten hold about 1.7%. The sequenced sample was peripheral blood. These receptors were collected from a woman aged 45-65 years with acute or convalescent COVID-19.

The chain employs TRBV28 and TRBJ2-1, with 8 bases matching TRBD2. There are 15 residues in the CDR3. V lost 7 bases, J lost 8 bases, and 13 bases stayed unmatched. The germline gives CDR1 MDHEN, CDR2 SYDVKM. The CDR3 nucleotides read TGTGCCAGCATTGCGGGAGGCCCCGTTTATGATGAGCAGTTCTTC. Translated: CASIAGGPVYDEQFF.

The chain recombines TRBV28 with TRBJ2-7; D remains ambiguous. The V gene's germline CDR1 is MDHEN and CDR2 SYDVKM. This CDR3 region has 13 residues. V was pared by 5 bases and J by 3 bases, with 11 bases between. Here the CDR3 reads CASSRGFNYEQYF. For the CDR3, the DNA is TGTGCCAGCAGTCGAGGCTTTAACTACGAGCAGTACTTC.

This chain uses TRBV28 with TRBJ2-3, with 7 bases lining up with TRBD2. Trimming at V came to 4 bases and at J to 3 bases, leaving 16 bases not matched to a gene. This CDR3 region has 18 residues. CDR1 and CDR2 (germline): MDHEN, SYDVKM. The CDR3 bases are TGTGCCAGCAGTTCGTCCGCGGCGGGAGCGGGGAGGACAGATACGCAGTATTTT. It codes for CASSSSAAGAGRTDTQYF.

The CDR3 region is CASSPLAGEYTGELFF. CDR3 DNA sequence: TGTGCCAGCTCACCTCTAGCGGGAGAGTACACCGGGGAGCTGTTTTTT. This sequence joins TRBV18 and TRBJ2-2, with 10 bases that match TRBD2. V shed 3 bases, J shed 3 bases, and the junction held 4 bases outside the gene matches. Germline CDR1 reads KGHSH; CDR2 reads LQKENI. The CDR3 contains 16 residues.

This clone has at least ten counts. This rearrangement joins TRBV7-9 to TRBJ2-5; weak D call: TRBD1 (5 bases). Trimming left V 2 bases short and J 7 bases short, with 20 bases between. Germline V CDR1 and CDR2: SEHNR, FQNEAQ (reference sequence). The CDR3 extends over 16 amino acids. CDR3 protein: CASSLTPQGRFVTQYF. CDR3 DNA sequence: TGTGCCAGCAGCTTAACCCCGCAGGGCCGTTTCGTGACCCAGTACTTC.

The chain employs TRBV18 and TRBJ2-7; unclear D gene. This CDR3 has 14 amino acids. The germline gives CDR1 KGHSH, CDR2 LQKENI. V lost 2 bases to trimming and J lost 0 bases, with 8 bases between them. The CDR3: CASSPRSNSYEQYF. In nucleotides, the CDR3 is TGTGCCAGCTCACCAAGGAGTAACTCCTACGAGCAGTACTTC.

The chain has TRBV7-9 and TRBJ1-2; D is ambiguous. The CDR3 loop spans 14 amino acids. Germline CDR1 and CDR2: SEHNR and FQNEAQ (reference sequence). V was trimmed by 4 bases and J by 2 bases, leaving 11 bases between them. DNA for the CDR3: TGTGCCAGCAGCTCAGGATGGCCCAACTATGGCTACACCTTC. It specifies CASSSGWPNYGYTF.

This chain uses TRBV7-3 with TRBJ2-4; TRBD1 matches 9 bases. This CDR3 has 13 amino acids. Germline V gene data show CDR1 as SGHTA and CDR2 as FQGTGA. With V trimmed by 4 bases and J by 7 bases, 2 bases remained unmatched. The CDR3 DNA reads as TGTGCCAGCAGCTCTGACAGGGGGAACATTCAGTACTTC. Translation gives CASSSDRGNIQYF.

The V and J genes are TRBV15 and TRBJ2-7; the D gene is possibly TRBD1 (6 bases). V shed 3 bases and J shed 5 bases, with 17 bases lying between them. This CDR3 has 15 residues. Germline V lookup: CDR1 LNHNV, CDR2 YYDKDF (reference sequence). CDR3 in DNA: TGTGCCACCAGCAGGCCCGGGACAAGAGGGCACGAGCAGTACTTC. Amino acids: CATSRPGTRGHEQYF.

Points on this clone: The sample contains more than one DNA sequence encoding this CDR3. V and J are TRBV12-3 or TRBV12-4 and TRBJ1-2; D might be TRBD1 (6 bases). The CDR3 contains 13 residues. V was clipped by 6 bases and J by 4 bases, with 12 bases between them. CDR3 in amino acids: CASSLQGSYGYTF. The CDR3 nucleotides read TGTGCCAGCAGCCTACAGGGATCCTATGGCTACACCTTC.